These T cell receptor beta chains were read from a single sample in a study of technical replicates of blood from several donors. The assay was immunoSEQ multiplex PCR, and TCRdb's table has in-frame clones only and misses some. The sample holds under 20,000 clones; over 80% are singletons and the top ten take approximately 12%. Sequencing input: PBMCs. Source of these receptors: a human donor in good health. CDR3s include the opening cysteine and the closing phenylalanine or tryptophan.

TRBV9,CASSVAGLAGGNEQFF
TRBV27,CASSLEVAGAYEQYF
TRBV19,CASSIEVTSGIAYEQYF
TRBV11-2,CASSFRSGYTF
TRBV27,CASSRTRGRGSYEQYF
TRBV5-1,CASSARTPGQGVAIQYF
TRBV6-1,CASSEGLANSYNEQFF
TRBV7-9,CASSLKQEGYTF
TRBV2,CASNYRGRGEKLFF
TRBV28,CASSSSGSNYEQYF
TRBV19,CASRGDSGANVLTF
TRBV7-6,CASSSRKGLAGANEQFF
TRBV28,CASTLSGGRGGTDTQYF
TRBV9,CASSVDLAGDSKNIQYF
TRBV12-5,CAGRGGAEAFF
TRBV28,CASSGGDQPQHF
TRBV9,CASSAGLAGYNEQFF
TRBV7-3,CASSSGGPGANVLTF
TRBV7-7,CASSSGGLGVGETQYF
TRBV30,CAWSALAGRDTQYF
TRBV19,CASSTPYGFGSGNTIYF
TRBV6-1,CASSGQGPETQYF
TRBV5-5,CASSLWWTDYEQYF
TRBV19,CASSRDSLVTGELFF
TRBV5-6,CASSWGEETQYF
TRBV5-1,CASRATDNTEAFF
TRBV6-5,CASMGGLGYTF
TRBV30,CAWSVRRADTQYF
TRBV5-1,CASSLGPTSGRRHEQFF
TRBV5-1,CASSIGTTSFF
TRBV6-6,CASSNLAGGDTEAFF
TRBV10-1,CASNRGFSDEQFF
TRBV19,CASSIVERATDTQYF
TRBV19,CASSRGSTNQPQHF
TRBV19,CASRGGGEKLFF
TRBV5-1,CASSSYSGSTDTQYF
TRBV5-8,CASTKGQGINEQFF
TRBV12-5,CASGLGDRVAEAFF
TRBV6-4,CASSDGLAGNTDTQYF
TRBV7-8,CASSFNSGTETLWGEKLFF
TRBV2,CASSEVQGGVTEAFF
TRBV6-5,CASSYSSWSREGYTF
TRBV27,CASSFRSGRAYEQYF
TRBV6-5,CASSWSGRAYNEQFF
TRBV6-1,CASSEYGGSYNEQFF
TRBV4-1,CASSQEAGTSQETQYF
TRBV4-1,CASSLASFPISGELFF
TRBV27,CASRGGTSGSWELFF
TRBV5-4,CASSLSGLAPHNEQFF
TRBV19,CASSRDSYTGELFF
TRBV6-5,CASSISGGIDGYTF
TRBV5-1,CASSLNGAGDEKLFF